This entry describes one TCR beta chain. As yet, its antigen is unknown. This sample was included in a study of OX40 agonist ivuxolimab in advanced cancers. Whole-study findings and limits: In CD8+ T cells, expanded clones were on average more numerous than in CD4+.

V lost 4 bases to trimming and J lost 4 bases, with 5 bases between them. CDR1 and CDR2 from the germline V gene are LNHDA and SQIVND (reference sequence). CDR3 size: 12 residues. Measured with immunoSEQ multiplex PCR; TCRdb has only the in-frame clones, and not every one. The table lists fewer than 85,000 clones, roughly four fifths of them singletons. Autoimmune disease history or systemic immunosuppression excluded patients. The receptor was isolated from an adult with an advanced solid tumor such as melanoma, head and neck, liver or kidney cancer. V gene TRBV19 combines with J gene TRBJ2-1; no clear D gene. The sample in question was CD4+ or CD8+ T cells sorted from blood, obtained in a trial of the OX40 agonist ivuxolimab. The CDR3 is CASSNQYNEQFF. The CDR3 nucleotides are TGTGCCAGTAGTAATCAGTACAATGAGCAGTTCTTC.